This TCR beta chain was sequenced for a study of blood T cells in healthy people across ages. PCR was performed a second time for roughly 6 to 12 cycles using a sample-barcoded 5' primer and a J-beta primer mix. TCRdb analysed the 5' RACE reads with MiXCR anew, one entry per CDR3 protein. The sample contains 600,000 to 800,000 distinct CDR3 sequences, 52% of which appear only once. Germline-derived CDR1 and CDR2 are LGHDT and YNNKEL (reference sequence). The CDR3 is made up of 15 amino acids. After removal of 1 base from V and 4 bases from J, the junction contained 1 base not matched to a gene. This clonotype was recorded at least ten times.

Sequenced material: blood. The TCR comes from a woman aged 80 or over in good health. This chain joins TRBV3-1 and TRBJ2-3; TRBD2 matches at 11 bases. CDR3 amino acids: CASSQASGGPDTQYF. The CDR3 nucleotides are TGTGCCAGCAGCCAAGCTAGCGGGGGGCCAGATACGCAGTATTTT.